A selection of T cell receptor beta chains follows, all from one sample in a study of T cells in Graves' hyperthyroidism and ophthalmopathy. TCRdb re-called the multiplex PCR reads with MiXCR, one entry per CDR3 protein. Here the sample spans 600,000 to 750,000 distinct CDR3 sequences, around 16% being singletons. Input material: blood. The origin of the receptors is a man aged 50 to 60 with Graves' hyperthyroidism. Each CDR3 is given with its conserved first and last residue. The D gene is left open where the match is weak. Rows give clone size only sometimes, using once, few, many, or a class for an expanded clone.

d_call	v_call	clone_size	j_call	cdr3_nt	cdr3_aa
-	TRBV10-2	many	TRBJ2-1	TGCGCCAGCAGTGAGTATCGGTACAATGAGCAGTTCTTC	CASSEYRYNEQFF
TRBD2	TRBV5-1	many	TRBJ2-7	TGCGCCAGCAGGCCAGCGGGATGGGTCGGCGAGCAGTACTTC	CASRPAGWVGEQYF
-	TRBV28	many	TRBJ2-1	TGTGCCAGCACCGATCTTAGGTCGAGCTCCTACAATGAGCAGTTCTTC	CASTDLRSSSYNEQFF
TRBD1	TRBV4-1	-	TRBJ2-7	TGCGCCAGCAGCCAAGAATCGGGACAGGGTAACTACGAGCAGTATTTC	CASSQESGQGNYEQYF
-	TRBV7-9	many	TRBJ2-7	TGTGCCAGCAGCTTATTGAGGGAGAGGAACGAGCAGTACTTC	CASSLLRERNEQYF
-	TRBV7-3	few	TRBJ1-2	TGTGCCAGCAGCTTAATGCCGAACTATGGCTACACCTTC	CASSLMPNYGYTF
TRBD1	TRBV6-1	few	TRBJ1-5	TGTGCCAGCAGCCGGACGAGGACAGGGGTACCTCAGCCCCAGCATTTT	CASSRTRTGVPQPQHF
TRBD2	TRBV5-1	-	TRBJ2-7	TGCGCCAGCAGCTTGCGCGGCCCGGGACTAGCTCCCCACGAGCAGTACTTC	CASSLRGPGLAPHEQYF
-	TRBV28	many	TRBJ2-3	TGTGCCAGCAGCCGCCCCCTGTCCACAGATACGCAGTATTTT	CASSRPLSTDTQYF
-	TRBV6-5	many	TRBJ2-7	TGTGCCAGCAGTTACCGGGGTTTATTACTAGAAGCCTACGAGCAGTACTTC	CASSYRGLLLEAYEQYF
-	TRBV20-1	-	TRBJ1-5	TGCAGTGCTAGAGACCCAGTGGGCGCGAATCAGCCCCAGCATTTT	CSARDPVGANQPQHF
TRBD1	TRBV28	many	TRBJ2-3	TGTGCCAGCAGTTTATCGGGCAGGGGGCAGGTCACAGATACGCAGTATTTT	CASSLSGRGQVTDTQYF
TRBD2	TRBV7-3	many	TRBJ2-3	TGTGCCAGCAGCGCGGGGGGGGCCTCCACAGATACGCAGTATTTT	CASSAGGASTDTQYF
TRBD2	TRBV12-3/TRBV12-4	-	TRBJ2-5	TGTACCAGCAGTTCGCGGACTAGCGGGAGGGGGGAGACCCAGTACTTC	CTSSSRTSGRGETQYF
-	TRBV29-1	few	TRBJ2-3	TGCAGCGTTGACCGGGTAGGGGCAGATACGCAGTATTTT	CSVDRVGADTQYF
TRBD2	TRBV2	many	TRBJ2-5	TGTGCCAGCGGGAGGGGAGCGGAACAAGAGACCCAGTACTTC	CASGRGAEQETQYF
TRBD1	TRBV27	many	TRBJ2-3	TGTGCCAGCAGAAAACAGGGGGGCCCATTCACAGATACGCAGTATTTT	CASRKQGGPFTDTQYF
-	TRBV30	-	TRBJ1-5	TGTGCCTGGAGTGGGCAGGGGTGGCAGCCCCAGCATTTT	CAWSGQGWQPQHF
TRBD2	TRBV28	many	TRBJ2-1	TGTGCCAGCAGTTTCAGTGGCGGGAGGGCCCTAAGAGACAATGAGCAGTTCTTC	CASSFSGGRALRDNEQFF
-	TRBV5-4	-	TRBJ2-1	TGTGCCAGCAGCTCTCCCGTCCGCGGAAATGAGCAGTTCTTC	CASSSPVRGNEQFF
-	TRBV4-1	-	TRBJ2-3	TGCGCCAGCAGCCAAAGTTCGTTCAGAGGCACAGATACGCAGTATTTT	CASSQSSFRGTDTQYF
TRBD2	TRBV7-2	many	TRBJ2-2	TGTGCCAGCAACTCACTAGCGGAGTCCTACACCGGGGAGCTGTTTTTT	CASNSLAESYTGELFF
-	TRBV5-1	many	TRBJ2-1	TGCGCCAGCAGCTTGGTCACACTAGCTCTCTCCTACAATGAGCAGTTCTTC	CASSLVTLALSYNEQFF
TRBD2	TRBV28	many	TRBJ2-7	TGTGCCAGCAGTCCTGCCGGGACTAGCGGGTTCAGTACCGCCTACGAGCAGTACTTC	CASSPAGTSGFSTAYEQYF
-	TRBV2	many	TRBJ2-1	TGTGCCAGCAGTCAACAGGGAATCAATGAGCAGTTCTTC	CASSQQGINEQFF
-	TRBV7-3	-	TRBJ1-1	TGTGCCAGCAGCCCTACAGGGCACACTGAAGCTTTCTTT	CASSPTGHTEAFF
-	TRBV30	-	TRBJ2-7	TGTGCCTGGGTGGCAGGCGAGATTCCAGCCTACGAGCAGTACTTC	CAWVAGEIPAYEQYF
-	TRBV20-1	-	TRBJ2-5	TGCAGTGCTAGAGATCGCAGGGGCAGGGAGGAGACCCAGTACTTC	CSARDRRGREETQYF
TRBD1	TRBV18	many	TRBJ2-3	TGTGCCAGCAGTCCCCCGGGACAGGGCACAGATACGCAGTATTTT	CASSPPGQGTDTQYF
-	TRBV7-8	many	TRBJ2-5	TGTGCCAGCAGCCCTGGTTGGACCCAGTACTTC	CASSPGWTQYF
-	TRBV27	few	TRBJ2-7	TGTGCCAGCAGTTGGGGGGCTAGGTACGAGCAGTACTTC	CASSWGARYEQYF
-	TRBV6-2/TRBV6-3	-	TRBJ1-1	TGTGCCAGCAGTTTCGTCCCCAACCCACCCGCTTTCTTT	CASSFVPNPPAFF
-	TRBV28	many	TRBJ2-1	TGTGCCAGCCTGGATATAGCGGCATACAATGAGCAGTTCTTC	CASLDIAAYNEQFF
TRBD1	TRBV11-2	many	TRBJ2-7	TGTGCCAGCAGCTTAGGGGGGGGGACAGGGTACGAGCAGTACTTC	CASSLGGGTGYEQYF
-	TRBV12-3/TRBV12-4	-	TRBJ2-1	TGTGCCAGCAGTCCCCCAGGGCCGAGCTCCTACAATGAGCAGTTCTTC	CASSPPGPSSYNEQFF
-	TRBV2	many	TRBJ1-6	TGTGCCAGCAGTGGACTAGTCTGGGAGAGGACCTATAATTCACCCCTCCACTTT	CASSGLVWERTYNSPLHF
TRBD2	TRBV11-2	many	TRBJ2-3	TGTGCCAGCAGCTTGGGTATAGGACTAGCGCCGACAGATACGCAATATTTT	CASSLGIGLAPTDTQYF
-	TRBV20-1	many	TRBJ1-6	TGCAGTGCTAGACAGAATAATTCACCCCTCCACTTT	CSARQNNSPLHF
TRBD2	TRBV7-9	-	TRBJ2-7	TGTGCCAGCAGACCCACTACTAGCGTTAGTGAGCAGTACTTC	CASRPTTSVSEQYF
TRBD1	TRBV5-1	-	TRBJ2-5	TGCGCCAGCAGCGAGGGACAGGGTCAAGTGACCCAGTACTTC	CASSEGQGQVTQYF
-	TRBV10-3	many	TRBJ2-2	TGTGCCATCAGTGACCTAAACACCGGGGAGCTGTTTTTT	CAISDLNTGELFF
-	TRBV30	many	TRBJ1-4	TGTGCCTGGAGTGGCGGGCCAACTAATGAAAAACTGTTTTTT	CAWSGGPTNEKLFF
-	TRBV28	few	TRBJ2-7	TGTGCCAGCAGTTCCCCGGCTGTGGAAGGCTACGAGCAGTACTTC	CASSSPAVEGYEQYF
-	TRBV12-3/TRBV12-4	many	TRBJ2-1	TGTGCCAGCAGACCAAATCCGGCTTACAATGAGCAGTTCTTC	CASRPNPAYNEQFF
TRBD1	TRBV2	many	TRBJ2-5	TGTGCCAGCCAGACCGGGACAGGACAAGAGACCCAGTACTTC	CASQTGTGQETQYF
-	TRBV6-2/TRBV6-3	-	TRBJ1-3	TGTGCCAGCAGTTTGAACGGCCTCTCTGGAAACACCATATATTTT	CASSLNGLSGNTIYF
-	TRBV3-1	-	TRBJ1-4	TGTGCCAGCAGCCAAGTGGGTGAAAAACTGTTTTTT	CASSQVGEKLFF